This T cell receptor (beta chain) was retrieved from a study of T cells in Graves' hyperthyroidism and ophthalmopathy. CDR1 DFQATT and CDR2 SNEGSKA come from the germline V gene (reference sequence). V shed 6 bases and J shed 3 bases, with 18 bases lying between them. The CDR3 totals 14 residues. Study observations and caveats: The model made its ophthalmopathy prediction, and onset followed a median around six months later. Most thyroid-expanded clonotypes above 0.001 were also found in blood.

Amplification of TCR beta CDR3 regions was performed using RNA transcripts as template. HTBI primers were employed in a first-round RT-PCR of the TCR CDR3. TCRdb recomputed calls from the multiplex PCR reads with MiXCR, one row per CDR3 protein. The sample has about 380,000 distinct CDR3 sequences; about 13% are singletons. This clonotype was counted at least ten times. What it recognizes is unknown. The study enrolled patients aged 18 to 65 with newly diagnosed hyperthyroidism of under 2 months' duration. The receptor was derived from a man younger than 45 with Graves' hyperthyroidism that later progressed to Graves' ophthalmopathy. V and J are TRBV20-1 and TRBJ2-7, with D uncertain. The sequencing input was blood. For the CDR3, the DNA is TGCAGTGCCATAAAAGTGATTAGCTTCTACGAGCAGTACTTC. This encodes CSAIKVISFYEQYF.